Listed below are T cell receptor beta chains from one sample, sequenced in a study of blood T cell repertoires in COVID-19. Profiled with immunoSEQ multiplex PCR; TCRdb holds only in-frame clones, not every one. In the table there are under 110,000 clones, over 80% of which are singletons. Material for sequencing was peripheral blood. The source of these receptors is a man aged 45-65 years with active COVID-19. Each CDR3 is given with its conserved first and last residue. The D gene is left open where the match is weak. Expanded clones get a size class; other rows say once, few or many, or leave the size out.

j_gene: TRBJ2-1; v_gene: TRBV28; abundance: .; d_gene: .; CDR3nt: TGTGCCAGCAGTCTCCCCGGGACAACCAATGAGCAGTTCTTC; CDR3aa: CASSLPGTTNEQFF
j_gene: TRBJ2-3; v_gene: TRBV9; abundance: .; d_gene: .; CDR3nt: TGTGCCAGCAGCCGCAACTCAGGGCTGGCAGATACGCAGTATTTT; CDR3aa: CASSRNSGLADTQYF
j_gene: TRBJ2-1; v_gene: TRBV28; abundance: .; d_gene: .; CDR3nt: TGTGCCAGCAGTTTATCGGGAGTGCCCTCTGGTGAGCAGTTCTTC; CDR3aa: CASSLSGVPSGEQFF
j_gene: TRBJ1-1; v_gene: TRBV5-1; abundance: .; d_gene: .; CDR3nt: TGCGCCAGCAGTCGTTGGGGGACCTCCGGGAGCACTGAAGCTTTCTTT; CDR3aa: CASSRWGTSGSTEAFF
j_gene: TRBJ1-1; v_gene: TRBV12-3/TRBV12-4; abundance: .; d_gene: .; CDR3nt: TGTGCCAGCAGCCCGACGGGGAACACTGAAGCTTTCTTT; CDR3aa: CASSPTGNTEAFF
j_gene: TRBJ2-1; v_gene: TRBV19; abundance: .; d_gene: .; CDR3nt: TGTGCCAGTAGTATTCAGTCGGGAGTTCGTGAGCAGTTCTTC; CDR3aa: CASSIQSGVREQFF
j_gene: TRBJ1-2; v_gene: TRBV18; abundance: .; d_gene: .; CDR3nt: TGTGCCAGCTCAAAATCGGGTTCGGATGGCTACACCTTC; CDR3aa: CASSKSGSDGYTF
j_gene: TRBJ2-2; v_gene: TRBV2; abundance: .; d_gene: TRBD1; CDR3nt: TGTGCCTCAAGGGCGACAGGGATAACCACCGGGGAGCTGTTTTTT; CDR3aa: CASRATGITTGELFF
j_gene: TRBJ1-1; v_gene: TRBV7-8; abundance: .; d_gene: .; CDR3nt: TGTGCCAGCAGCATATGGGGGGGGACTGAAGCTTTCTTT; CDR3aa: CASSIWGGTEAFF
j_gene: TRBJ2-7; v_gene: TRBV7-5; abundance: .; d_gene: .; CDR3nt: TGTGCCAGAAGCTTTGTACTAGCGGGAGGGGAGCAGTACTTC; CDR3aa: CARSFVLAGGEQYF
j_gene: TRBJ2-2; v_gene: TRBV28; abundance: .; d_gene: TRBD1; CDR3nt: TGTGCCAGCCGGACAGGGGTGAACGGGGAGCTGTTTTTT; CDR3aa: CASRTGVNGELFF
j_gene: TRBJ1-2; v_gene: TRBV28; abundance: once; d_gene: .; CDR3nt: TGTGCCAGCACACCAGGGGCCGACCCCTATGGCTACACCTTC; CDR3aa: CASTPGADPYGYTF
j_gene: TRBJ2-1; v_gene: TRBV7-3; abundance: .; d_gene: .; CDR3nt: TGTGCCAGCAGCCAGGACAGAGACAATGAGCAGTTCTTC; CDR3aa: CASSQDRDNEQFF
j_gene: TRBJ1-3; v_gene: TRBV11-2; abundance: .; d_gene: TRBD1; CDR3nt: TGTGCCAGCAGCCCGGGGGACAGGGTCTCTGGAAACACCATATATTTT; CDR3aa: CASSPGDRVSGNTIYF
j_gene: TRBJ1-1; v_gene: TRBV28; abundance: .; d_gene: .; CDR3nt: TGTGCCAGCACCATCCCCCAGGGCGGCACTGAAGCTTTCTTT; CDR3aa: CASTIPQGGTEAFF
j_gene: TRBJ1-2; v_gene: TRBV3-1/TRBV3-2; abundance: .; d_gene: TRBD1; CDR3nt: TGTGCCAGCAGCCGGGACAGGGGTTATGGCTACACCTTC; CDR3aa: CASSRDRGYGYTF
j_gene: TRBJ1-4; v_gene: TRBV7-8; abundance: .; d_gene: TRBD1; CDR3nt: TGTGCCAGCAGCTTAGCCCGGACAGGGGGCGGTGAAAAACTGTTTTTT; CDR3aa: CASSLARTGGGEKLFF
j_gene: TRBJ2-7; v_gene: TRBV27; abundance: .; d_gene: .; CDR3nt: TGTGCCAGCAGTCCCCGAACGCTTTCTCTCAGCTCCTACGAGCAGTACTTC; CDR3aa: CASSPRTLSLSSYEQYF
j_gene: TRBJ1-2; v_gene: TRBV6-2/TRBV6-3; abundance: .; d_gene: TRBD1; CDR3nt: TGTGCCAGCAGTTTCGGACAGGGAAGTGGCTACACCTTC; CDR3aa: CASSFGQGSGYTF
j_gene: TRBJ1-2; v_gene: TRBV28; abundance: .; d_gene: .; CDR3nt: TGTGCCAGCAGTTTATCTTCTCAGGGGACCTATGGCTACACCTTC; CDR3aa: CASSLSSQGTYGYTF
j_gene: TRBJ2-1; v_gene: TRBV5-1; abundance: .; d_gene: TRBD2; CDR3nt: TGCGCCAGCAGCCCGCGTGGAGCGGGGGCCTACAATGAGCAGTTCTTC; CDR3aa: CASSPRGAGAYNEQFF
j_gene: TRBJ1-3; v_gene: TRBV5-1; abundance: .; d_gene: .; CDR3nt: TGCGCCAGCAGCTTGTCGGGTTTTGGGAGCTCTGGAAACACCATATATTTT; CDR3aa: CASSLSGFGSSGNTIYF
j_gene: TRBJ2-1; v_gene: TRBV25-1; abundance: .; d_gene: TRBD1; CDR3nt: TGTGCCAGCAGTAAGCAGGGGGTCGGGGACAATGAGCAGTTCTTC; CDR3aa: CASSKQGVGDNEQFF
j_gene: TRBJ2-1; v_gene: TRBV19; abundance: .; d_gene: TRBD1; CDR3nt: TGTGCCAGCAGCGACAGGGGGCACTACAATGAGCAGTTCTTC; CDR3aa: CASSDRGHYNEQFF
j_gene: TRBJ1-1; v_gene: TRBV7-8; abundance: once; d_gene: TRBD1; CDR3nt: TGTGCCAGCAGCCCAGGGGGTATGAACACTGAAGCTTTCTTT; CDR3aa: CASSPGGMNTEAFF
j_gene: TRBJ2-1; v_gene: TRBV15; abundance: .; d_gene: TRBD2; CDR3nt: TGTGCCACCAGCACTGGACTAGCGGTTTACAATGAGCAGTTCTTC; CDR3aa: CATSTGLAVYNEQFF
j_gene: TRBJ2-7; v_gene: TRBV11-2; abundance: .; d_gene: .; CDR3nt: TGTGCCAGCAGCTTAGGGCCCGGGGAGCAGTACTTC; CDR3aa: CASSLGPGEQYF
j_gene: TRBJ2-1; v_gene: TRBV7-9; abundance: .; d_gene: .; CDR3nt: TGTGCCAGCAGGCCTGAGGGTGTGGGTAACAATGAGCAGTTCTTC; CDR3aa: CASRPEGVGNNEQFF
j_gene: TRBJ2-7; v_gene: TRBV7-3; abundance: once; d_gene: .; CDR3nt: TGTGCCAGCAGCTTAACCGTCAGGGATTGCCACGAGCAGTACTTC; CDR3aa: CASSLTVRDCHEQYF
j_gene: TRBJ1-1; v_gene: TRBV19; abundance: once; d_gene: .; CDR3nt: TGTGCCAGTAGTAAATGGGAAGGACAGATGAACACTGAAGCTTTCTTT; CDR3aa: CASSKWEGQMNTEAFF
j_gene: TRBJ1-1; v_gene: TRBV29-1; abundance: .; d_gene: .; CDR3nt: TGCAGCGTTGGACAGGAGAACACTGAAGCTTTCTTT; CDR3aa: CSVGQENTEAFF
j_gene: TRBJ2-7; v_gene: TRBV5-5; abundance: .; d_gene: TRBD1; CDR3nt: TGTGCCAGCAGCTTGTCGGACAGGGCCCTCTACGAGCAGTACTTC; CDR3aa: CASSLSDRALYEQYF
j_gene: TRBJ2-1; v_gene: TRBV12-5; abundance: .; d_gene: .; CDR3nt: TGTGCTAGTGGGAAGGGGGGGACAAACAATGAGCAGTTCTTC; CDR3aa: CASGKGGTNNEQFF
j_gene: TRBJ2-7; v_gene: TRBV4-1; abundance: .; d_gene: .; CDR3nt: TGCGCCAGCAGCCAAGATCGAGCGGGTGTCTACGAGCAGTACTTC; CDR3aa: CASSQDRAGVYEQYF
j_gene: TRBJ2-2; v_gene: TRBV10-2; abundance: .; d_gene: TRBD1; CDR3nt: TGCGCCAGCAGACCGGGACAGGGGCCGAACACCGGGGAGCTGTTTTTT; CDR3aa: CASRPGQGPNTGELFF
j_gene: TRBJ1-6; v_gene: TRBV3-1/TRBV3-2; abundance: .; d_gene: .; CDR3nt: TGTGCCAGCAGCCAGGGGGGGCCCTATAATTCACCCCTCCACTTT; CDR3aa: CASSQGGPYNSPLHF
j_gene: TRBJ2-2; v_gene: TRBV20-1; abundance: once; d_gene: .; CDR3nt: TGCAGTGCTAGTCCCAGCGCGGTGAACGGGGAGCTGTTTTTT; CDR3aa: CSASPSAVNGELFF
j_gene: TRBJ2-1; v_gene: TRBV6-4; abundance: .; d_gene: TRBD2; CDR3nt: TGTGCCAGCAGTGACTCTTTTGGCGGGAGGGCCGTTAATGAGCAGTTCTTC; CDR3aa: CASSDSFGGRAVNEQFF
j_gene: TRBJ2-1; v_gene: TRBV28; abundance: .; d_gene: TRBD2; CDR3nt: TGTGCCACCGGGACTAGCGGGACCTCCTACAATGAGCAGTTCTTC; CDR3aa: CATGTSGTSYNEQFF